The 13 T cell receptor beta chains reported below all come from one sample, sequenced in a study of shared clonotypes between healthy human individuals. This table comes from immunoSEQ multiplex PCR, and its TCRdb copy is limited to in-frame clones, with some not included. The table includes about 100,000 clones, 67% detected once. The material sequenced was memory CD8+ T cells sorted from blood. Documented subset: CD45RO+ cells pooled with CCR7-negative TemRA cells. These receptors all come from a woman in her 30s in good health.

V is TRBV10-2 and J is TRBJ2-1, with D perhaps matching TRBD2 (5 bases). The V gene's germline CDR1 is WSHSY and CDR2 SAAADI. The CDR3 runs to 17 residues. The V end lost 0 bases, the J end lost 4 bases, and 16 bases lay between the germline ends. The DNA of the CDR3 is TGCGCCAGCAGTGAGTCCTCACGGACGGGAAAATACAATGAGCAGTTCTTC. Translation: CASSESSRTGKYNEQFF.

This CDR3 is CSGSQGINTEAFF. The CDR3 nucleotides read TGCAGCGGCTCGCAGGGAATCAACACTGAAGCTTTCTTT. This chain joins TRBV29-1 and TRBJ1-1; D may be TRBD1 (5 bases). Germline CDR1 SQVTM, CDR2 ANQGSEA. The CDR3 sequence is 13 residues long. Trimming took 7 bases from V and 2 from J, leaving 14 bases between them.

The chain has TRBV4-1 and TRBJ2-1; D may match TRBD1 or TRBD2 (5 bases each). Germline lookup yields CDR1 MGHRA and CDR2 YSYEKL. The CDR3 length is 17 residues. Trimming shortened V by 0 bases and J by 10 bases, and 22 bases separated the two germline ends. The chain's CDR3 is CASSQEGVGVGVAEQFF. The CDR3 region has the DNA TGCGCCAGCAGCCAAGAGGGTGTGGGCGTGGGGGTGGCGGAGCAGTTCTTC.

The chain couples TRBV11-2 to TRBJ2-1; 16 bases fit TRBD2. V shed 4 bases, J shed 9 bases, and the junction held 3 bases outside the gene matches. The length of the CDR3 is 15 residues. Germline CDR1 and CDR2: SGHAT and FQNNGV. This CDR3 reads CASSSGLAGGGEQFF. The CDR3 DNA sequence: TGTGCCAGCAGCTCGGGACTAGCGGGAGGGGGTGAGCAGTTCTTC.

The chain uses TRBV6-6 and TRBJ1-5, with D hard to call. The V end was cut by 5 bases, the J end by 7 bases, with 12 bases between. The CDR3 spans 13 residues. CDR1 is MNHNY, CDR2 SVGAGI, per germline (reference sequence). CDR3 loop: CASSPTGGQPQHF. The CDR3 bases are TGTGCCAGCAGTCCCACGGGTGGGCAGCCCCAGCATTTT.

The chain carries TRBV12-5 and TRBJ2-5; D gene unclear. Trimming took 7 bases from V and 4 from J, leaving 7 bases between them. This CDR3 region has 11 residues. CDR1 and CDR2 from the germline V gene are LGHNT and FRNRAP. The CDR3 sequence is CASASGETQYF. The CDR3 DNA sequence: TGTGCTAGTGCCTCCGGAGAGACCCAGTACTTC.

This chain joins TRBV28 and TRBJ1-1; D is possibly TRBD1 (5 bases). The CDR3 runs to 14 residues. Germline V gives CDR1 MDHEN, CDR2 SYDVKM. V was cut by 1 base and J by 5 bases, with 11 bases left in between. The CDR3 spells CASSLSNGGTEAFF. CDR3 sequence (DNA): TGTGCCAGCAGTTTATCGAACGGGGGAACTGAAGCTTTCTTT.

Concerning this clone: This sample also contains other DNA sequences that code for the same CDR3. The chain recombines TRBV7-8 with TRBJ1-5; D gene ambiguous. Trimming cost V 2 bases and J 7 bases, with 15 bases left between them. The CDR3 length is 15 residues. Germline assignment: CDR1 SGHVS and CDR2 FQNEAQ. The CDR3 is CASSLFQGPSQPQHF. CDR3 DNA: TGTGCCAGCAGCTTATTCCAAGGACCTTCCCAGCCCCAGCATTTT.

This clone showed up just a few times. The chain links TRBV11-2 to TRBJ2-7; 10 bases line up with TRBD2. Germline V gives CDR1 SGHAT, CDR2 FQNNGV. The CDR3 is made up of 16 amino acids. Germline trimming cut 5 bases from V and 1 base from J; bases unmatched to any gene: 8. The CDR3 sequence: CASSQDGTSVSYEQYF. The CDR3 nucleotides read TGTGCCAGCAGCCAGGACGGGACTAGCGTATCCTACGAGCAGTACTTC.

The V call is TRBV28, the J call TRBJ2-5; TRBD1 aligns across 8 bases. This CDR3 region has 19 residues. CDR1 MDHEN and CDR2 SYDVKM come from the germline V gene. After removal of 5 bases from V and 7 bases from J, the junction contained 24 bases not matched to a gene. CDR3 residues: CASSTNRDRSFRGLGTQYF. Written as DNA, the CDR3 is TGTGCCAGCAGTACTAACCGGGACAGGTCATTCCGCGGCTTAGGGACCCAGTACTTC.

The chain employs TRBV28 and TRBJ1-1, with a tentative D call TRBD1 (5 bases). V lost 5 bases to trimming and J lost 5 bases, with 18 bases between them. Per germline, CDR1 MDHEN and CDR2 SYDVKM. The CDR3 extends over 15 amino acids. CDR3 protein: CASSTPWGVGTEAFF. The DNA of the CDR3 is TGTGCCAGCAGTACCCCCTGGGGGGTAGGTACTGAAGCTTTCTTT.

This clone was counted many times. Within the sample, other DNA sequences also encode this same CDR3. The chain uses TRBV11-2 and TRBJ2-7; D remains ambiguous. There are 14 residues in the CDR3. V was trimmed by 1 base and J by 1 base, leaving 8 bases between them. Germline values: CDR1 SGHAT, CDR2 FQNNGV. The DNA for the CDR3 is TGTGCCAGCAGCTTAGGCCTTGCTTCCTACGAGCAGTACTTC. As protein: CASSLGLASYEQYF.

This clone appeared a few times. The chain carries TRBV29-1 and TRBJ2-7; 10 nucleotides match TRBD1. J was trimmed by 6 bases and V by 7 bases; bases with no gene match: 9. This CDR3 spans 13 amino acids. Germline V lookup: CDR1 SQVTM, CDR2 ANQGSEA. In DNA form, the CDR3 reads TGCAGCGCCGGGACAGGGGAATACGCCGAGCAGTACTTC. This gives the protein CSAGTGEYAEQYF.